The entry below gives a single T cell receptor (beta chain) sequence along with its context. This sample is part of a study of control samples from healthy donors and cancer patients. Generated by immunoSEQ multiplex PCR, the TCRdb table keeps only in-frame clones and is missing some. Of 150,000 or so clones in the sample, about 91% were seen once. Germline-derived CDR1 and CDR2 are SEHNR and FQNEAQ (reference sequence). The CDR3 has 17 residues. Trimming removed 1 base from V and 0 bases from J, with 12 bases in between. This TCR derives from a man aged 18 to 29 in good health. The J gene is TRBJ2-2, the V gene TRBV7-9; D possibly corresponds to TRBD2 (6 bases). The specimen sequenced was blood. CDR3 amino acids: CASSLGRRGSNTGELFF. In DNA form, the CDR3 reads TGTGCCAGCAGCTTAGGGAGGAGGGGATCGAACACCGGGGAGCTGTTTTTT.